A single sample gave rise to the 31 T cell receptor beta chains below, sequenced in a study of blood T cell repertoires in COVID-19. Libraries were prepared by immunoSEQ multiplex PCR; TCRdb keeps only in-frame clonotypes and omits some of them. The sample lists 250,000 to 350,000 clones, around 90% seen once, with less than 2.5% in the top ten. Material: peripheral blood. All receptors come from a man aged 18 to 35 with active or convalescent COVID-19.

V usage is TRBV14 and J usage is TRBJ2-3; D is perhaps TRBD2 (6 bases). CDR1 and CDR2 (germline): SGHDN, FVKESK. The CDR3 has 16 amino acids. V lost 1 base and J 2 bases, leaving 13 bases between the germline ends. In nucleotides, the CDR3 is TGTGCCAGCAGCCAAGGGGCAGGGAGGTCCACAGATACGCAGTATTTT. Translated, it gives CASSQGAGRSTDTQYF.

The chain has TRBV28 and TRBJ1-4; tentatively, D is TRBD1 (6 bases). Trimming took off 3 bases at V and 5 bases at J, with 19 bases between the two ends. Germline CDR1 MDHEN, CDR2 SYDVKM. This CDR3 has 17 residues. CDR3 nucleotides: TGTGCCAGCAGTTTGGTAGAGGCGGGGGCACTCAATGAAAAACTGTTTTTT. It codes for CASSLVEAGALNEKLFF. The full variable domain, its missing parts supplied by reference TRBV28 and TRBJ1-4, is DVKVTQSSRYLVKRTGEKVFLECVQDMDHENMFWYRQDPGLGLRLIYFSYDVKMKEKGDIPEGYSVSREKKERFSLILESASTNQTSMYLCASSLVEAGALNEKLFFGSGTQLSVL.

The CDR3 DNA reads as TGCGGGGTCGGGGTAGGGGCCAACGTCCTGACTTTC. Amino acid sequence: CGVGVGANVLTF. This chain uses TRBV29-1 with TRBJ2-6, with D possibly matching TRBD2 (5 bases). Germline V CDR1 and CDR2: SQVTM, ANQGSEA. The CDR3 totals 12 residues.

The rearrangement links TRBV7-2 to TRBJ2-7; 12 bases map to TRBD2. Germline V gives CDR1 SGHTA, CDR2 FQGNSA. The CDR3 loop spans 17 amino acids. Trimming removed 3 bases from V and 0 bases from J; junction bases left unmatched: 6. Here the CDR3 reads CASSLGLAGGSSYEQYF. DNA for the CDR3: TGTGCCAGCAGCTTGGGACTAGCGGGCGGAAGCTCCTACGAGCAGTACTTC.

V gene TRBV7-6 combines with J gene TRBJ2-5; D ambiguous. CDR1 and CDR2 (germline): SGHVS, FNYEAQ. This CDR3 is 15 amino acids long. The V end lost 2 bases, the J end lost 3 bases, and 13 bases lay between the germline ends. The CDR3 sequence is CASSLHEETKETQYF. The DNA for the CDR3 is TGTGCCAGCAGCTTACATGAGGAGACGAAAGAGACCCAGTACTTC.

The CDR3 sequence: CASSYVFGEGGSRNYEQYF. The DNA of the CDR3 is TGTGCCAGCAGTTACGTCTTTGGGGAGGGCGGGAGTAGAAACTACGAGCAGTACTTC. The chain is built from TRBV6-2 or TRBV6-3 and TRBJ2-7, with 7 bases fitting TRBD2. The CDR3 has 19 amino acids. The ends lost 2 bases at V and 3 bases at J; junction bases unmatched: 19. CDR1 is MNHEY and CDR2 is SVGEGT in the germline V gene.

The V and J genes are TRBV5-4 and TRBJ2-7; TRBD2 is a possible D gene (5 bases). Trimming cost V 0 bases and J 0 bases, with 10 bases left between them. Germline V gene lookup returns CDR1 SGHNT and CDR2 YYREEE (reference sequence). This CDR3 region has 15 residues. The DNA of the CDR3 is TGTGCCAGCAGCTTGGACCGAGGGAGCTCCTACGAGCAGTACTTC. Amino acids: CASSLDRGSSYEQYF.

V usage is TRBV14 and J usage is TRBJ1-2, with D uncertain. Trimming stripped 10 bases from V and 6 bases from J, with 18 bases between. The CDR3 length is 13 residues. In germline, CDR1 is SGHDN, CDR2 FVKESK. The CDR3 DNA reads as TGTGCCACCAGACGATTCGGCGCGGATGGCTACACCTTC. Its protein is CATRRFGADGYTF.

The sample holds one count of this clone. The chain recombines TRBV7-9 with TRBJ1-2; 7 nucleotides align to TRBD1. CDR1 and CDR2 from the germline V gene are SEHNR and FQNEAQ (reference sequence). This CDR3 is 13 amino acids long. With 4 bases clipped from V and 5 bases from J, the junction kept 4 bases outside the gene matches. In nucleotides, the CDR3 is TGTGCCAGCAGCTATAAGGGGGCGTATGGCTACACCTTC. Amino acid sequence: CASSYKGAYGYTF.

The rearrangement joins TRBV6-5 to TRBJ2-1, with 10 bases that match TRBD2. Germline V CDR1 and CDR2: MNHEY, SVGAGI. The CDR3 has 15 residues. Unmatched junction bases numbered 6, after V lost 6 bases and J lost 4 bases. CDR3 sequence reads: CASRTTSGHYNEQFF. The CDR3 bases are TGTGCCAGCAGAACGACTAGCGGGCATTACAATGAGCAGTTCTTC.

There are a few counts of this clone. V gene TRBV18 combines with J gene TRBJ1-2; D ambiguous. Germline V gives CDR1 KGHSH, CDR2 LQKENI. This CDR3 contains 14 residues. Between the trimmed V and J ends, which lost 2 bases and 3 bases, there was a span of 10 bases. The CDR3 loop is CASSPSFRDYGYTF. Written as DNA, the CDR3 is TGTGCCAGCTCACCATCCTTCCGTGACTATGGCTACACCTTC. The full variable domain, with the rest looked up from reference TRBV18 and TRBJ1-2, is NAGVMQNPRHLVRRRGQEARLRCSPMKGHSHVYWYRQLPEEGLKFMVYLQKENIIDESGMPKERFSAEFPKEGPSILRIQQVVRGDSAAYFCASSPSFRDYGYTFGSGTRLTVV.

V and J are TRBV7-6 and TRBJ1-1; 7 positions agree with TRBD1. V shed 5 bases, J shed 0 bases, and the junction held 6 bases outside the gene matches. This CDR3 has 15 amino acids. Per germline, CDR1 SGHVS and CDR2 FNYEAQ. CDR3 amino acids: CASSNTGAVNTEAFF. In DNA form, the CDR3 reads TGTGCCAGCAGCAACACAGGGGCGGTGAACACTGAAGCTTTCTTT.

The rearrangement uses TRBV5-4 and TRBJ2-4; the D gene is possibly TRBD2 (6 bases). Germline CDR1 reads SGHNT; CDR2 reads YYREEE (reference sequence). V lost 4 bases and J lost 3, with 14 bases in between. CDR3 length equals 15 residues. Written as DNA, the CDR3 is TGTGCCAGCAGCCGGGGAGGCCCTGACAAAAACATTCAGTACTTC. Amino acid sequence: CASSRGGPDKNIQYF.

The chain recombines TRBV12-3 or TRBV12-4 with TRBJ1-2; 8 bases match TRBD1. The J segment lost 7 bases and the V segment lost 5 bases, leaving 0 bases of the junction unmatched. The length of the CDR3 is 11 residues. The CDR3 loop reads CASSDRGGYTF. CDR3 nucleotide sequence: TGTGCCAGCAGTGACAGGGGTGGCTACACCTTC.

On this clone itself: Other DNA sequences in the same sample also yield this CDR3. DNA for the CDR3: TGTGCCAGCAGCTATACTAGATACAATGAGCAGTTCTTC. This encodes CASSYTRYNEQFF. The chain links TRBV6-5 to TRBJ2-1; a weak D match, TRBD2 (5 bases). Germline CDR1 is MNHEY and CDR2 is SVGAGI. The CDR3 loop spans 13 amino acids. The V end was cut by 6 bases, the J end by 4 bases, with 10 bases between.

This sequence joins TRBV19 and TRBJ1-6; 7 bases map to TRBD1. The germline CDR1 and CDR2 sequences are LNHDA and SQIVND (reference sequence). CDR3 size: 16 residues. The V and J ends lost 5 bases and 7 bases, in that order; junction bases with no gene match: 11. CDR3 nucleotides: TGTGCCAGTAGTCCAGAGACAGGGTTTGGGAATTCACCCCTCCACTTT. Translation gives CASSPETGFGNSPLHF.

The CDR3 spells CASSQESITRGVGTDTQYF. The DNA for the CDR3 is TGCGCCAGCAGCCAAGAGTCGATAACTCGCGGGGTCGGCACAGATACGCAGTATTTT. The chain has TRBV4-3 and TRBJ2-3; perhaps TRBD2 as D (6 bases). CDR3 length: 19 residues. Trimming took off 0 bases at V and 1 base at J, with 20 bases between the two ends. Germline V gives CDR1 LGHNA, CDR2 YSLEER.

The chain carries TRBV4-3 and TRBJ2-3; a weak D match, TRBD2 (5 bases). V lost 0 bases and J lost 0, with 16 bases in between. Germline V gene lookup returns CDR1 LGHNA and CDR2 YSLEER. The CDR3 spans 18 residues. DNA of the CDR3: TGCGCCAGCAGCCAAGAAAGGATCTCCCTAGCTAGCACAGATACGCAGTATTTT. This translates into CASSQERISLASTDTQYF.

The rearrangement joins TRBV4-3 to TRBJ2-1; a weak D match, TRBD2 (6 bases). V gave up 0 bases and J gave up 4 bases, with 13 bases separating them. The CDR3 has 16 amino acids. The germline gives CDR1 LGHNA, CDR2 YSLEER. The CDR3 spells CASSQDEGLTYNEQFF. DNA for the CDR3: TGCGCCAGCAGCCAAGATGAAGGACTAACATACAATGAGCAGTTCTTC.

This CDR3 reads CASSPTRTGTVHEQYF. The CDR3 nucleotides read TGCGCCAGCAGCCCGACCCGGACAGGGACCGTCCACGAGCAGTACTTC. The chain joins TRBV4-1 to TRBJ2-7, with 8 bases that match TRBD1. Germline V gene data show CDR1 as MGHRA and CDR2 as YSYEKL. The CDR3 covers 16 residues. V lost 4 bases and J lost 5; bases outside the gene matches: 13.

The chain joins TRBV15 to TRBJ2-5; TRBD2 is a possible D gene (5 bases). From germline, CDR1 is LNHNV and CDR2 YYDKDF (reference sequence). Trimming removed 0 bases at V and 4 bases at J, with 12 bases between. This CDR3 is 15 amino acids long. DNA of the CDR3: TGTGCCACCAGCAGAGATAGGCTAGCAATAGAGACCCAGTACTTC. Translation: CATSRDRLAIETQYF.

This sequence joins TRBV28 and TRBJ2-2; TRBD1 matches 9 bases. With V trimmed by 7 bases and J by 4 bases, 10 bases remained unmatched. CDR1 MDHEN and CDR2 SYDVKM come from the germline V gene. This CDR3 is built from 16 residues. CDR3 sequence reads: CASTSPRQGGTGELFF. CDR3 nucleotides: TGTGCCAGCACGTCACCAAGACAGGGGGGCACCGGGGAGCTGTTTTTT.

This chain links TRBV28 with TRBJ2-1; 10 bases fit TRBD2. CDR1 is MDHEN, CDR2 SYDVKM, per germline. Trimming cost V 3 bases and J 0 bases; bases outside gene matches: 5. This CDR3 contains 17 residues. The CDR3 loop reads CASSLGTSVSSYNEQFF. The CDR3 DNA sequence: TGTGCCAGCAGTTTGGGGACTAGCGTCAGCTCCTACAATGAGCAGTTCTTC.

The chain combines TRBV27 with TRBJ2-7; D perhaps matches TRBD1 (5 bases). The ends were cut back, 2 bases at V and 0 bases at J, with 8 bases in the middle. The germline V gene encodes CDR1 MNHEY and CDR2 SMNVEV (reference sequence). This CDR3 comprises 14 residues. In DNA form, the CDR3 reads TGTGCCAGCAGTTTAACAGGCGTCTCCTACGAGCAGTACTTC. It translates to CASSLTGVSYEQYF.

The chain carries TRBV28 and TRBJ2-1; maybe TRBD2 (6 bases). V lost 3 bases and J 1 base, leaving 10 bases between the germline ends. The CDR3 sequence is 15 residues long. In germline, CDR1 is MDHEN, CDR2 SYDVKM. DNA of the CDR3: TGTGCCAGCAGTTTTGGGGAGGAATCCTACAATGAGCAGTTCTTC. Its protein is CASSFGEESYNEQFF. The whole variable domain, filled in from reference TRBV28 and TRBJ2-1, reads DVKVTQSSRYLVKRTGEKVFLECVQDMDHENMFWYRQDPGLGLRLIYFSYDVKMKEKGDIPEGYSVSREKKERFSLILESASTNQTSMYLCASSFGEESYNEQFFGPGTRLTVL.

The gene calls are TRBV6-5 and TRBJ1-2, with no clear D. This CDR3 is 15 amino acids long. From germline, CDR1 is MNHEY and CDR2 SVGAGI. Trimming took 7 bases from V and 6 from J, leaving 21 bases between them. CDR3 sequence reads: CASTFRAGNVDGYTF. CDR3 DNA: TGTGCCAGCACCTTCCGGGCCGGGAACGTCGATGGCTACACCTTC.

DNA for the CDR3: TGTGCCAGCAGCTATCACTATAGCGGGGGGGGCAATGAGCAGTTCTTC. It specifies CASSYHYSGGGNEQFF. The genes are TRBV7-6 and TRBJ2-1; TRBD2 aligns across 11 bases. V trimming: 4 bases; J trimming: 6 bases; junction bases outside the gene matches: 8. The CDR3 runs to 16 residues. Germline V gene lookup returns CDR1 SGHVS and CDR2 FNYEAQ.

J is TRBJ2-3 and V is TRBV3-1 (or the pseudogene TRBV3-2), with 14 bases aligning to TRBD2. The CDR3 is 18 residues long. Germline assignment: CDR1 LGHDT and CDR2 YNNKEL (reference sequence). With 4 bases clipped from V and 2 bases from J, the junction kept 8 bases outside the gene matches. The CDR3 region has the DNA TGTGCCAGCAGCCCTGGGACTAGCGGGAGTCCAGTCACAGATACGCAGTATTTT. The encoded protein is CASSPGTSGSPVTDTQYF.

The chain uses TRBV23-1 and TRBJ2-1; perhaps TRBD1 as D (7 bases). TRBV23-1 is an open reading frame whose function is uncertain. The CDR3 is 14 residues long. Trimming stripped 2 bases from V and 10 bases from J, with 15 bases between. The CDR3 DNA is TGCGCCAGCAGTCAAGTGCCAGGGGGGAGCGAGCAGTTCTTC. Translating gives CASSQVPGGSEQFF.

Concerning this clone: The germline gene is not matched at one end of the junction; a read error may be the cause. The V and J genes are TRBV27 and TRBJ2-3, with 10 bases fitting TRBD2. This CDR3 has 17 residues. The germline V gene encodes CDR1 MNHEY and CDR2 SMNVEV (reference sequence). CDR3 in DNA: TGTGCCACCGCAGGGCTAGCGGGGGCCAGAGGCACAGATGCGCAGTATTTT. This sequence encodes CATAGLAGARGTDAQYF.

The V and J genes are TRBV7-9 and TRBJ1-2; D is perhaps TRBD1 (6 bases). Trimming removed 3 bases at V and 6 bases at J, with 8 bases between. Germline V gene lookup returns CDR1 SEHNR and CDR2 FQNEAQ (reference sequence). The CDR3 loop spans 12 amino acids. Written as DNA, the CDR3 is TGTGCCAGCAGCTTTTCAGGGGATGGCTACACCTTC. Translated: CASSFSGDGYTF.